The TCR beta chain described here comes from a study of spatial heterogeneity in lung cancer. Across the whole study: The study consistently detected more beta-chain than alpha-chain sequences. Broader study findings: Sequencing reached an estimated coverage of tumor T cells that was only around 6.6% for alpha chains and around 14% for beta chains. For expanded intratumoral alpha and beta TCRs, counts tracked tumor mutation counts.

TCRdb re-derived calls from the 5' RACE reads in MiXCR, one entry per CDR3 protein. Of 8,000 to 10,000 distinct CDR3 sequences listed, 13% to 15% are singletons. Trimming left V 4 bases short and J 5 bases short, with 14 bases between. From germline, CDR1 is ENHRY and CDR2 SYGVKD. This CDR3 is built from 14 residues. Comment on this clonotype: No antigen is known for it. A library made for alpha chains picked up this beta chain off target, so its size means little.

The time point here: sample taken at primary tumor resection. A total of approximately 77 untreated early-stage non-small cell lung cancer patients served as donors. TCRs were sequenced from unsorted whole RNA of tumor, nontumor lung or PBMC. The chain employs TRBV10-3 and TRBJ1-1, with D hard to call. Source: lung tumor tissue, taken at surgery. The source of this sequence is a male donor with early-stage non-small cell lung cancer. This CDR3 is CAISGGGRRTEAFF. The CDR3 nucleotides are TGTGCCATCAGTGGAGGAGGGCGGAGAACTGAAGCTTTCTTT.